The 9 T cell receptor beta chains below come from one sample, sequenced in a study of T cell responses to AZD1222 COVID-19 vaccine. Profiling relied on immunoSEQ multiplex PCR, and the TCRdb table lists in-frame clones only, not all of them. This table has nearly 35,000 clones, about 80% appearing once. The sequences come from peripheral blood, collected 28 days after the second AZD1222 dose. The receptors derive from an adult who received the AZD1222 COVID-19 vaccine.

The V call is TRBV5-6, the J call TRBJ1-1; D is possibly TRBD1 (5 bases). The CDR3 length is 16 residues. CDR1 and CDR2 from the germline V gene are SGHDT and YYEEEE. The ends were cut back, 2 bases at V and 1 base at J, with 15 bases in the middle. The CDR3 spells CASSLGQGLRNTEAFF. The DNA for the CDR3 is TGTGCCAGCAGCTTAGGGCAGGGATTGAGGAACACTGAAGCTTTCTTT.

The chain combines TRBV5-4 with TRBJ1-1; D not certain. The CDR3 covers 13 residues. CDR1 and CDR2 (germline): SGHNT, YYREEE (reference sequence). V gave up 0 bases and J gave up 2 bases, with 5 bases separating them. The CDR3 DNA follows: TGTGCCAGCAGCTTGGACAGCAACACTGAAGCTTTCTTT. As protein: CASSLDSNTEAFF.

The chain recombines TRBV19 with TRBJ2-3; 16 positions match TRBD2. In germline, CDR1 is LNHDA, CDR2 SQIVND (reference sequence). The CDR3 sequence is 19 residues long. V lost 6 bases, J lost 4 bases, and 13 bases stayed unmatched. DNA of the CDR3: TGTGCCAGTAGCAGAAGCACCGGGACTAGCGGGAGGGTAGCAGATACGCAGTATTTT. Translated, it gives CASSRSTGTSGRVADTQYF.

The V call is TRBV5-1, the J call TRBJ2-6, with 7 bases matching TRBD1. The CDR3 loop spans 17 amino acids. The germline gives CDR1 SGHRS, CDR2 YFSETQ. With V trimmed by 1 base and J by 0 bases, 4 bases remained unmatched. The chain's CDR3 is CASSLIGQDSGANVLTF. CDR3 bases: TGCGCCAGCAGCTTGATCGGACAGGACTCTGGGGCCAACGTCCTGACTTTC.

This clone came up a few times. V is TRBV7-2 and J is TRBJ1-1; possible D gene TRBD1, 5 bases. The CDR3 extends over 15 amino acids. Germline CDR1 is SGHTA and CDR2 is FQGNSA. Trimming cost V 5 bases and J 4 bases, with 17 bases left between them. In nucleotides, the CDR3 is TGTGCCAGCAGCGGAAGGGACTTGAGTATCACTGAAGCTTTCTTT. It translates to CASSGRDLSITEAFF.

This rearrangement joins TRBV6-4 to TRBJ2-3; unclear D gene. The CDR3 spans 13 residues. The germline CDR1 and CDR2 sequences are MRHNA and SNTAGT. The V and J ends lost 6 bases and 6 bases respectively, with 13 bases between them. This chain's CDR3 is CASSESREDTQYF. The CDR3 DNA is TGTGCCAGCAGCGAGTCTCGCGAGGATACGCAGTATTTT.

V is TRBV28 and J is TRBJ2-7; D is uncertain. This CDR3 region has 14 residues. Trimming took off 5 bases at V and 4 bases at J, with 15 bases between the two ends. Germline assignment: CDR1 MDHEN and CDR2 SYDVKM. The CDR3: CASSDVSFRYEQYF. The CDR3 DNA reads as TGTGCCAGCAGTGATGTGAGTTTTCGGTACGAGCAGTACTTC. Based on the CDR3 plus reference TRBV28 and TRBJ2-7, the full variable domain is DVKVTQSSRYLVKRTGEKVFLECVQDMDHENMFWYRQDPGLGLRLIYFSYDVKMKEKGDIPEGYSVSREKKERFSLILESASTNQTSMYLCASSDVSFRYEQYFGPGTRLTVT.

The chain recombines TRBV5-1 with TRBJ2-2; 10 bases map to TRBD1. Per germline, CDR1 SGHRS and CDR2 YFSETQ. The CDR3 spans 16 residues. V trimming: 2 bases; J trimming: 3 bases; junction bases outside the gene matches: 4. The CDR3 loop reads CASSFVDRGYTGELFF. CDR3 DNA sequence: TGCGCCAGCAGCTTTGTGGACAGGGGGTACACCGGGGAGCTGTTTTTT. The variable domain in full, with the rest retrieved from reference TRBV5-1 and TRBJ2-2, is KAGVTQTPRYLIKTRGQQVTLSCSPISGHRSVSWYQQTPGQGLQFLFEYFSETQRNKGNFPGRFSGRQFSNSRSEMNVSTLELGDSALYLCASSFVDRGYTGELFFGEGSRLTVL.

The chain uses TRBV21-1 and TRBJ1-1; the table's D call, TRBD1, has no DNA check behind it. TRBV21-1 is described as a pseudogene. This CDR3 contains 13 residues. In DNA, the CDR3 is TGTGCCAGCATGACAGGGTGGAGCACTGAAGCTTTCTTT. The encoded protein is CASMTGWSTEAFF.